This T cell receptor beta chain was obtained from a study of blood T cell repertoires in COVID-19. This clone was recorded a few times. Across about two dozen US areas, participants ranged in age from about 18 to 100 years. Two negative PCRs, clearance, or symptom resolution were required of recovered Cohort 3 donors. Using immunoSEQ multiplex PCR, the repertoire was profiled, and TCRdb retains in-frame clones only, with some absent. The profile covers 200,000 to 250,000 clones, with about 89% appearing a single time and around 4% taken by the ten largest. The CDR3 is made up of 17 amino acids. Germline-derived CDR1 and CDR2 are GTSNPN and SVGIG (reference sequence). V trimming: 0 bases; J trimming: 0 bases; junction bases outside the gene matches: 6.

The sequence derives from a woman younger than 45 who had recovered from COVID-19. Material for sequencing was PBMCs or T cells enriched from blood (not recorded which). The chain employs TRBV30 and TRBJ1-5; 9 bases map to TRBD1. The CDR3: CAWSVRTGVYSNQPQHF. The CDR3 nucleotides are TGTGCCTGGAGTGTCCGGACAGGGGTCTATAGCAATCAGCCCCAGCATTTT.